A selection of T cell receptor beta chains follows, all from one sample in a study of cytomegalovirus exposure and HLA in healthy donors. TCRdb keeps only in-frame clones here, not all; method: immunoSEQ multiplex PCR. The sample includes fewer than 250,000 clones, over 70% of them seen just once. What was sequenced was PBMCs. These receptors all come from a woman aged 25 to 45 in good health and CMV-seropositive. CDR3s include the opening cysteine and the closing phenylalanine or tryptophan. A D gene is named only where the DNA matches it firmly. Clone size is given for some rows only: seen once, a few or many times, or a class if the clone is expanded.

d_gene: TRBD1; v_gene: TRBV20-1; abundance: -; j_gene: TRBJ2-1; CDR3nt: TGCAGTGCCAGGACAGGGATTGAGCAGTTCTTC; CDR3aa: CSARTGIEQFF
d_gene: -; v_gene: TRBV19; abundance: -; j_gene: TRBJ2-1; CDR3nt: TGTGCCAGTAGTTTGGGGGATTGGGATGAGCAGTTCTTC; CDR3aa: CASSLGDWDEQFF
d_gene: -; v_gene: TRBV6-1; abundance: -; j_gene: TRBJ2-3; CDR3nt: TGTGCCAGCAGTGAGCCCGGGGTGGGAGATACGCAGTATTTT; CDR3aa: CASSEPGVGDTQYF
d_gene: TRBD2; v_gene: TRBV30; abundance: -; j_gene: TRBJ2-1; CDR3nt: TGTGCCTGGAGTGAGGGAACTAGCGGGAGGGTTGAGCAGTTCTTC; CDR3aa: CAWSEGTSGRVEQFF
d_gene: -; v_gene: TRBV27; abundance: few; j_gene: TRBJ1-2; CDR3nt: TGTGCCAGCAGTTTAACTGGGACTCCCAGGACCTACACCTTC; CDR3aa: CASSLTGTPRTYTF
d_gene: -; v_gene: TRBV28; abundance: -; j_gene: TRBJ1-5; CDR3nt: TGTGCCAGCAGTTCCAAGGCCTACCCCACAGGGAGCAATCAGCCCCAGCATTTT; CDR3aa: CASSSKAYPTGSNQPQHF
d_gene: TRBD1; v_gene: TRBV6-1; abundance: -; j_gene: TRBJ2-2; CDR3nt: TGTGCCAGCACCCCCACCCGACAGGGAACCGGGGAGCTGTTTTTT; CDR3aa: CASTPTRQGTGELFF
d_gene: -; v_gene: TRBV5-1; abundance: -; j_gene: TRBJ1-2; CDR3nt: TGCGCCAGCAGCCCGGGGGAGGGGAACTATGGCTACACCTTC; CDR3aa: CASSPGEGNYGYTF
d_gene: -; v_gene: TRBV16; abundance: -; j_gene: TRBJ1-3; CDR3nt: TGTGCCAGCAGCCAACCGGAGGATGGAAACACCATATATTTT; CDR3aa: CASSQPEDGNTIYF
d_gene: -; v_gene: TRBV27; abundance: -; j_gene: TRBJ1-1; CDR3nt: TGTGCCAGCAGTTCCTTAAGCGGAGGCGCTGAAGCTTTCTTT; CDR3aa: CASSSLSGGAEAFF
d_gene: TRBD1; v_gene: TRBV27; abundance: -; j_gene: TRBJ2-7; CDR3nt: TGTGCCAGCAGTGAGACAGGGACCACCTACGAGCAGTACTTC; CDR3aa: CASSETGTTYEQYF
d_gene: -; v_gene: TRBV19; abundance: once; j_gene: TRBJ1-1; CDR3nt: TGTGCCAGTAGCCGTGGGGCCATGAACACTGAAGCTTTCTTT; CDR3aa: CASSRGAMNTEAFF
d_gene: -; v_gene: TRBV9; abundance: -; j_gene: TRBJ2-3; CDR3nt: TGTGCCAGCAGCGTAGAAGGAGCTAGCACAGATACGCAGTATTTT; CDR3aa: CASSVEGASTDTQYF
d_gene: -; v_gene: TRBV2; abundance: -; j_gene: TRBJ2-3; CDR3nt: TGTGCCAGCAGAACTGGGCCAGAAGTCACAGATACGCAGTATTTT; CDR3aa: CASRTGPEVTDTQYF
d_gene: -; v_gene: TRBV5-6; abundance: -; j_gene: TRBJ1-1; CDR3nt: TGTGCCAGCAGCGCGGTACAGGCCGGCCATGAAGCTTTCTTT; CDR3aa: CASSAVQAGHEAFF
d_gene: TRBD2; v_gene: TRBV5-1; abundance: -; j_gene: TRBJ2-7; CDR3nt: TGCGCCAGCAGACGGACTAGCGGAACCTACGAGCAGTACTTC; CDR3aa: CASRRTSGTYEQYF
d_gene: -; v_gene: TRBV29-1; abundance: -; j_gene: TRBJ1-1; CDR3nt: TGCAGCGTCACACTCATGAACACTGAAGCTTTCTTT; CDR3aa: CSVTLMNTEAFF
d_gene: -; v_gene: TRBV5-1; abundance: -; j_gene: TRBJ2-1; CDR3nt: TGCGCCAGCAGCTTCCGACTAGGCGACAATGAGCAGTTCTTC; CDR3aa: CASSFRLGDNEQFF
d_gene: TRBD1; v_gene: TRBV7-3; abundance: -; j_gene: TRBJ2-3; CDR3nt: TGTGCCAGCAGCGACACAGGGGACCCAGATACGCAGTATTTT; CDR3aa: CASSDTGDPDTQYF
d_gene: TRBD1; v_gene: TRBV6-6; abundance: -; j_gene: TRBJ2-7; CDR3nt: TGTGCCAGCAGTCCCCGGGACAGGGGAGTCCACGAGCAGTACTTC; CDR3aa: CASSPRDRGVHEQYF
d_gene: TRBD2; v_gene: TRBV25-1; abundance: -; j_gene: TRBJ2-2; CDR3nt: TGTGCCAGCTCTACTAGCGGTGGCACCGGGGAGCTGTTTTTT; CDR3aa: CASSTSGGTGELFF
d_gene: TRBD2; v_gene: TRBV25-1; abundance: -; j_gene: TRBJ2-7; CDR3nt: TGTGCCAGCGTATCTAGCGGGAGACACTACGAGCAGTACTTC; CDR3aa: CASVSSGRHYEQYF
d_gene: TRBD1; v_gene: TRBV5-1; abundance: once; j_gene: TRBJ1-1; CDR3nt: TGCGCCAGCAGCCCAGACAGGGAGTACACTGAAGCTTTCTTT; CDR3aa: CASSPDREYTEAFF
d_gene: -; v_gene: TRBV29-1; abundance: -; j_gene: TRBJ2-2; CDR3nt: TGCAGCGTTGCAGGATCCGGGGAGCTGTTTTTT; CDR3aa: CSVAGSGELFF
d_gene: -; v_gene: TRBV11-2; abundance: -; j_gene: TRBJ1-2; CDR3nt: TGTGCCAGCAGCGAGGACACCGTATATGGCTACACCTTC; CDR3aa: CASSEDTVYGYTF
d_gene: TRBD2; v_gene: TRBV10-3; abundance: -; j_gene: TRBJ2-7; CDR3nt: TGTGCCATCAGTGATTTAGTGGGGGAGGGAGCGTACGAGCAGTACTTC; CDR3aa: CAISDLVGEGAYEQYF
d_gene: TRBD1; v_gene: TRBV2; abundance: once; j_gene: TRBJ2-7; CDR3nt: TGTGCCAGCAGAACACAGGGGGTCTACGAGCAGTACTTC; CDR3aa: CASRTQGVYEQYF
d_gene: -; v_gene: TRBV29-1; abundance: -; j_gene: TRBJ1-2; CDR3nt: TGCAGCGTGGAAAGTTTCGAGGGCTACACCTTC; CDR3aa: CSVESFEGYTF
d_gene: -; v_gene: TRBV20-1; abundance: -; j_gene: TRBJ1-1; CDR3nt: TGCAGCGCCATGGTGACGGGTGAAGCTTTCTTT; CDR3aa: CSAMVTGEAFF
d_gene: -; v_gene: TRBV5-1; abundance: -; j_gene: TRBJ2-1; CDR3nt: TGCGCCAGCAGCTTGAGTGGCGATGAGCAGTTCTTC; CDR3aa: CASSLSGDEQFF
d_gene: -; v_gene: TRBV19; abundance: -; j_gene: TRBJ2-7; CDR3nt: TGTGCCAGTAAAGGGCAGGGAGCCTACGAGCAGTACTTC; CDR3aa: CASKGQGAYEQYF
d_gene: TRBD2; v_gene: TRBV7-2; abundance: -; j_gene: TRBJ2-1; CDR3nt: TGTGCCAGCAGATACCGCATAGCGGGAAGTGTGCAGTTCTTC; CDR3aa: CASRYRIAGSVQFF
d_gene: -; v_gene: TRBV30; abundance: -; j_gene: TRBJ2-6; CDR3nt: TGTGCCTGGAGTGCTGGAGCTGGGGCCAACGTCCTGACTTTC; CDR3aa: CAWSAGAGANVLTF